This TCR beta chain was observed in a study of cytomegalovirus exposure and HLA in healthy donors. This clone was recorded only once. The antigen remains unidentified. This CDR3 is 14 amino acids long. Trimming removed 6 bases at V and 2 bases at J, with 13 bases between. Germline-derived CDR1 and CDR2 are SGHTA and FQGNSA. Study findings and constraints: CMV serostatus was the sole immune exposure information available. In a later analysis, the majority of CMV-associated beta chains seemingly showed HLA restriction. A later analysis revealed that TCR association rates differed between HLA loci, peaking at DRB1 and bottoming out at HLA-C. There were reportedly fewer N-insertions in an Asian-associated ancestry cluster than the approximately 640-donor mean, in a later analysis.

A multiplex PCR was run with 60 Vbeta primers and 13 Jbeta primers. Clones were read by immunoSEQ multiplex PCR, and TCRdb kept only the in-frame ones, dropping some. The sample records under 65,000 clones, 80% being singletons. This clonotype was sampled from a man aged 30 to 45 in good health and CMV-seropositive. The chain links TRBV7-2 to TRBJ2-5; D is uncertain. The specimen sequenced was PBMCs. The CDR3 region is CASSPRPTQETQYF. CDR3 DNA sequence: TGTGCCAGCAGTCCGAGACCGACACAAGAGACCCAGTACTTC.